These T cell receptor beta chains were read from a single sample in a study of T cell responses to AZD1222 COVID-19 vaccine. Data came from immunoSEQ multiplex PCR; TCRdb stores just in-frame clones and leaves some out. The table has tens of thousands of clones, around 85% seen once. The source material was peripheral blood, sampled on day 0 of AZD1222 vaccination. These receptors all come from an adult in good health. The CDR3 runs from the conserved cysteine through the conserved F or W.

j_call | v_call | cdr3_aa
TRBJ1-4 | TRBV16 | CASSPEGTNEKLFF
TRBJ2-4 | TRBV4-2 | CASSQDRKGPLSSGRNIQYF
TRBJ2-7 | TRBV13 | CASSARDYEADEQYF
TRBJ1-5 | TRBV28 | CASSLSSQGKQPQHF
TRBJ1-1 | TRBV12-3/TRBV12-4 | CASGPWEGTEAFF
TRBJ2-2 | TRBV7-2 | CASSPGGQGFTGELFF
TRBJ2-1 | TRBV27 | CASSLKSSGQVYNEQFF
TRBJ1-6 | TRBV5-8 | CASSSLLNSPLHF
TRBJ2-7 | TRBV7-6 | CASSRTSDVGEQYF
TRBJ1-1 | TRBV7-3 | CASSLRMNTEAFF
TRBJ2-7 | TRBV25-1 | CASQRLFGDEQYF
TRBJ2-7 | TRBV7-6 | CASSLGTSGGPYEQYF
TRBJ1-2 | TRBV6-1 | CASSEGQGASRGYTF
TRBJ1-6 | TRBV9 | CASSVGPHSPLHF
TRBJ1-1 | TRBV5-1 | CASSLGRLFSEAFF
TRBJ1-4 | TRBV29-1 | CSVALGGGLGEKLFF
TRBJ1-1 | TRBV9 | CASSATGQGPSTEAFF
TRBJ2-1 | TRBV7-3 | CASSLSGAGPFDYNEQFF
TRBJ2-2 | TRBV19 | CASSIQGQGPRWAGELFF
TRBJ2-7 | TRBV7-2 | CASSLARLAGGGYEQYF